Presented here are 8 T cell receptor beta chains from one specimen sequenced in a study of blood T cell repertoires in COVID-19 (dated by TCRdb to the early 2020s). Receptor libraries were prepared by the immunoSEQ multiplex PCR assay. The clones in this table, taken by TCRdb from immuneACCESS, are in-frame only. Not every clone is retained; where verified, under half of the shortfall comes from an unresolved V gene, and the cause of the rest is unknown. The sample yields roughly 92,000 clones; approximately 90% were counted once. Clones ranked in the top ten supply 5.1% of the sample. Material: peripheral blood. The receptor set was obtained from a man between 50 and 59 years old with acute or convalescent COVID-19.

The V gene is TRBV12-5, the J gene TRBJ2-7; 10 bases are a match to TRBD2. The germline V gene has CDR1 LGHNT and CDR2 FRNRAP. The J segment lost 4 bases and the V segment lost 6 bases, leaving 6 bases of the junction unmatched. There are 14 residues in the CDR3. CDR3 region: CASGLLAGAYEQYF. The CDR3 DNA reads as TGTGCTAGTGGGTTGCTAGCGGGAGCTTACGAGCAGTACTTC.

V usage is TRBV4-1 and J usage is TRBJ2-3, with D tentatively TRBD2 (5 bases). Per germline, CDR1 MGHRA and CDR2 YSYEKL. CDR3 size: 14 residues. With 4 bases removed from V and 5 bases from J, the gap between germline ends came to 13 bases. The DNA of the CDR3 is TGCGCCAGCAGCCGTAACCTAGAGGGAGATACGCAGTATTTT. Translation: CASSRNLEGDTQYF.

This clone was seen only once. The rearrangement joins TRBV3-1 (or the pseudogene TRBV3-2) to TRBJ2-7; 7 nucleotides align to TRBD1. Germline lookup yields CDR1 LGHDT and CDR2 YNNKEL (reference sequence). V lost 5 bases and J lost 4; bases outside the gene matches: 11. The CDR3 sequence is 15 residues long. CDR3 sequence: CASSMSGTVFYEQYF. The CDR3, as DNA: TGTGCCAGCAGCATGTCCGGGACAGTCTTTTACGAGCAGTACTTC.

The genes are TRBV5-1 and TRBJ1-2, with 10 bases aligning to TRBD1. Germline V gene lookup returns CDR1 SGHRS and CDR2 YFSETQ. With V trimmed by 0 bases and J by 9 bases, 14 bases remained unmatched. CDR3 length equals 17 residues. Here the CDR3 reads CASSLGPPGTGAKSYTF. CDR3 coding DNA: TGCGCCAGCAGCTTGGGGCCTCCCGGGACAGGGGCTAAAAGCTACACCTTC. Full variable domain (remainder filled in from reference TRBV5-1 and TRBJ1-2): KAGVTQTPRYLIKTRGQQVTLSCSPISGHRSVSWYQQTPGQGLQFLFEYFSETQRNKGNFPGRFSGRQFSNSRSEMNVSTLELGDSALYLCASSLGPPGTGAKSYTFGSGTRLTVV.

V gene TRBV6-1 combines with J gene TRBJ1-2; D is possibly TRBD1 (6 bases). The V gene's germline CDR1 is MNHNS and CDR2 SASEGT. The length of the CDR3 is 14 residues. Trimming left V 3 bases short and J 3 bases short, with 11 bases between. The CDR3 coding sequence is TGTGCCAGCAGTGAGGCACAGGGCCACTATGGCTACACCTTC. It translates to CASSEAQGHYGYTF.

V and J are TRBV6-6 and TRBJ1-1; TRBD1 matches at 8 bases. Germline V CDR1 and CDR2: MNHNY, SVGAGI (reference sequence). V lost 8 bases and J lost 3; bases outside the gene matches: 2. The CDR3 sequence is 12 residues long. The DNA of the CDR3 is TGTGCCAGCCGACAGGGGTACACTGAAGCTTTCTTT. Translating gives CASRQGYTEAFF.

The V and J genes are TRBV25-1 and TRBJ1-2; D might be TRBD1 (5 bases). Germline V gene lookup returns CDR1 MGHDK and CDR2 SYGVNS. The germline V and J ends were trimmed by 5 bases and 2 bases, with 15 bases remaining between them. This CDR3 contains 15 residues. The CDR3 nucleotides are TGTGCCAGCAGTTCGACGGGGCTAGCGAACTATGGCTACACCTTC. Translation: CASSSTGLANYGYTF.

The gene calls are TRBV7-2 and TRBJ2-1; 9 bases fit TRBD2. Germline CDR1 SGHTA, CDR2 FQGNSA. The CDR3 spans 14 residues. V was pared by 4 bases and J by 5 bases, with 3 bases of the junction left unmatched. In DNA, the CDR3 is TGTGCCAGCAGCTATCTAGCGGGAAACAATGAGCAGTTCTTC. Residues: CASSYLAGNNEQFF.